The present T cell receptor beta chain was sequenced within a study of Graves' ophthalmopathy and Graves' hyperthyroidism. The CDR3 covers 16 residues. CDR1 is MNHNS and CDR2 is SASEGT in the germline V gene. Trimming cost V 5 bases and J 4 bases; bases outside gene matches: 7. Beta-chain TCR CDR3 regions were amplified from RNA transcripts. Second-round multiplex PCR followed a first-round RT-PCR using HTBI primers. TCRdb processed the multiplex PCR reads anew with MiXCR; each CDR3 protein has one entry. The sample lists about 150,000 distinct CDR3 sequences, 30% to 45% occurring once. This clonotype appeared many times.

The sequencing sample was made of peripheral blood. The chain employs TRBV6-1 and TRBJ2-2, with 10 nucleotides matching TRBD1. This receptor was identified in a middle-aged woman with Graves' ophthalmopathy. CDR3 in DNA: TGTGCCAGCAGTCAAGGACAGGGGGTGATCACCGGGGAGCTGTTTTTT. Residues: CASSQGQGVITGELFF.